A single sample gave rise to the 31 T cell receptor beta chains below, sequenced in a study of T-cell memory formation after mild COVID-19. TCRdb analysed the 5' RACE reads with MiXCR anew, one entry per CDR3 protein. The data hold fewer than 140,000 distinct CDR3 sequences, with under 15% observed a single time. The sequenced sample was PBMCs or a T cell subset sorted from them (not recorded which). The receptor source for this set is an adult woman who had mild COVID-19 (a few samples of this study predate the infection). Cell type and time point are not known.

In this sample, this clonotype turned up a few times. DNA for the CDR3: TGTGCCACTAGGGACAGGGCGGGGAACACTGAAGCTTTCTTT. Its translation is CATRDRAGNTEAFF. V usage is TRBV15 and J usage is TRBJ1-1; TRBD1 matches 9 bases. The CDR3 loop spans 14 amino acids. V lost 9 bases, J lost 1 base, and 6 bases stayed unmatched. Germline-derived CDR1 and CDR2 are LNHNV and YYDKDF (reference sequence).

The V gene is TRBV20-1, the J gene TRBJ2-1; 7 bases align to TRBD1. CDR3 length: 16 amino acids. After removal of 0 bases from V and 4 bases from J, the junction contained 9 bases not matched to a gene. The germline gives CDR1 DFQATT, CDR2 SNEGSKA (reference sequence). The DNA for the CDR3 is TGCAGTGCTAGAGAATCGGGACAGACTCCTTACAATGAGCAGTTCTTC. It specifies CSARESGQTPYNEQFF.

CDR3 sequence: CASSQEGGIRNTIYF. CDR3 DNA: TGCGCCAGCAGCCAAGAAGGGGGGATCCGTAACACCATATATTTT. The rearrangement links TRBV4-1 to TRBJ1-3, with D tentatively TRBD1 (6 bases). From germline, CDR1 is MGHRA and CDR2 YSYEKL. V gave up 0 bases and J gave up 7 bases, with 13 bases separating them. This CDR3 has 15 amino acids.

This clonotype was picked up a small number of times. This chain joins TRBV7-9 and TRBJ2-7, with TRBD1 identical over 7 bases. The germline gives CDR1 SEHNR, CDR2 FQNEAQ (reference sequence). V shed 4 bases, J shed 0 bases, and the junction held 6 bases outside the gene matches. This CDR3 is built from 15 residues. CDR3 sequence (DNA): TGTGCCAGCAGCTCACCGGACAGGAGCTCCTACGAGCAGTACTTC. Amino acids: CASSSPDRSSYEQYF.

In regard to this clonotype: Just one base apart from a much larger clone, this may be a read error. J is TRBJ2-7 and V is TRBV7-9; D unresolved. This CDR3 has 11 residues. Trimming cost V 5 bases and J 3 bases, with 5 bases left between them. Per the germline V gene, CDR1 is SEHNR and CDR2 is FQNEAQ (reference sequence). The CDR3 nucleotides are TGTGCCAGCAGCGTAGACTACGAGCAGTACTTC. Amino acids: CASSVDYEQYF.

This clonotype was picked up many times. The chain couples TRBV5-1 to TRBJ1-1; D is perhaps TRBD1 (6 bases). Trimming left V 2 bases short and J 0 bases short, with 20 bases between. The CDR3 has 18 amino acids. Looked up from germline, CDR1 is SGHRS and CDR2 is YFSETQ. The CDR3: CASSFRGPEPTLNTEAFF. As DNA, the CDR3 is TGCGCCAGCAGCTTTCGGGGGCCAGAACCGACCTTGAACACTGAAGCTTTCTTT.

The J gene is TRBJ2-2, the V gene TRBV7-9; 7 nucleotides align to TRBD1. J lost 5 bases, V lost 6 bases, and 21 bases had no gene match. The CDR3 is made up of 19 amino acids. Germline V gives CDR1 SEHNR, CDR2 FQNEAQ (reference sequence). The CDR3 DNA reads as TGTGCCAGCAGTTCTCCAGGACCAGGGGGAAGTGATTATACCGGGGAGCTGTTTTTT. Encoded protein: CASSSPGPGGSDYTGELFF. Based on the CDR3 plus reference TRBV7-9 and TRBJ2-2, the full variable domain is DTGVSQNPRHKITKRGQNVTFRCDPISEHNRLYWYRQTLGQGPEFLTYFQNEAQLEKSRLLSDRFSAERPKGSFSTLEIQRTEQGDSAMYLCASSSPGPGGSDYTGELFFGEGSRLTVL.

J is TRBJ1-5 and V is TRBV7-9; a possible D gene is TRBD1 (5 bases). The ends were cut back, 5 bases at V and 2 bases at J, with 13 bases in the middle. Germline V gives CDR1 SEHNR, CDR2 FQNEAQ (reference sequence). The CDR3 is 15 amino acids. CDR3 residues: CASSAQEEGNQPQHF. In DNA form, the CDR3 reads TGTGCCAGCAGCGCACAGGAGGAGGGCAATCAGCCCCAGCATTTT. The full variable domain, completed using reference TRBV7-9 and TRBJ1-5, is DTGVSQNPRHKITKRGQNVTFRCDPISEHNRLYWYRQTLGQGPEFLTYFQNEAQLEKSRLLSDRFSAERPKGSFSTLEIQRTEQGDSAMYLCASSAQEEGNQPQHFGDGTRLSIL.

This clonotype was seen only a few times. V is TRBV5-1 and J is TRBJ2-2; TRBD2 might be the D (5 bases). This CDR3 has 16 amino acids. Between the trimmed V and J ends, which lost 2 bases and 3 bases, there was a span of 14 bases. The germline gives CDR1 SGHRS, CDR2 YFSETQ. CDR3 in amino acids: CASSFFGVSDTGELFF. The CDR3 nucleotides read TGCGCCAGCAGCTTCTTCGGGGTATCGGACACCGGGGAGCTGTTTTTT. The whole variable domain, filled in from reference TRBV5-1 and TRBJ2-2, reads KAGVTQTPRYLIKTRGQQVTLSCSPISGHRSVSWYQQTPGQGLQFLFEYFSETQRNKGNFPGRFSGRQFSNSRSEMNVSTLELGDSALYLCASSFFGVSDTGELFFGEGSRLTVL.

Many counts were recorded for this clonotype. This chain uses TRBV10-3 with TRBJ2-5, with D possibly TRBD1 on 5 matching bases. CDR1 ENHRY and CDR2 SYGVKD come from the germline V gene. V was pared by 6 bases and J by 5 bases, with 16 bases between. This CDR3 is 14 amino acids long. CDR3 nucleotides: TGTGCCATCAGCGCTAGACAGTCCCAGGAGACCCAGTACTTC. It yields the protein CAISARQSQETQYF.

The J gene is TRBJ2-7, the V gene TRBV7-9, with 10 bases fitting TRBD1. CDR1 SEHNR and CDR2 FQNEAQ come from the germline V gene (reference sequence). The CDR3 is made up of 13 amino acids. V dropped 8 bases and J dropped 2; count of bases not matched to a gene: 3. CDR3 region: CASEGTGAYEQYF. CDR3 nucleotides: TGTGCCAGCGAAGGGACAGGGGCCTACGAGCAGTACTTC.

The chain joins TRBV5-6 to TRBJ2-7; no clear D. Trimming pared 5 bases from V and 5 bases from J, leaving 11 bases between. The CDR3 sequence is 12 residues long. CDR1 SGHDT and CDR2 YYEEEE come from the germline V gene. The chain's CDR3 is CASRSSGHEQYF. CDR3 in DNA: TGTGCCAGCAGATCCTCCGGCCACGAGCAGTACTTC.

This clonotype was seen more than once but under ten times. The chain employs TRBV4-1 and TRBJ2-4; no reliable D call. V gave up 3 bases and J gave up 0 bases, with 12 bases separating them. This CDR3 region has 16 residues. Germline V CDR1 and CDR2: MGHRA, YSYEKL. This CDR3 reads CASSHFFPLAKNIQYF. CDR3 sequence (DNA): TGCGCCAGCAGCCATTTTTTTCCGCTAGCCAAAAACATTCAGTACTTC.

This clonotype has just a few counts. This chain links TRBV25-1 with TRBJ2-7, with 9 bases identical to TRBD2. The CDR3 runs 15 residues. The junction had 4 bases not matched to a gene; V was cut back by 2 bases and J by 2 bases. CDR1 and CDR2 (germline): MGHDK, SYGVNS. This CDR3 reads CASSEGLAGPYEQYF. The DNA for the CDR3 is TGTGCCAGCAGTGAAGGTCTAGCGGGACCCTACGAGCAGTACTTC.

The chain recombines TRBV21-1 with TRBJ1-6; TRBD1, as called in the table, went unchecked against the DNA. TRBV21-1 is described as a pseudogene. This CDR3 contains 18 residues. The CDR3 bases are TGTGCCAGCAGCAAAGCTTCTTGGCTCGGGGGGCATTTTTCACCCCTCCACTTT. This sequence encodes CASSKASWLGGHFSPLHF.

The table lists this clonotype with a few counts. The V call is TRBV9, the J call TRBJ2-2, with D maybe TRBD2 (6 bases). V was trimmed by 2 bases and J by 0 bases, leaving 14 bases between them. The CDR3 runs 17 residues. CDR1 and CDR2 (germline): SGDLS, YYNGEE. The CDR3 nucleotides read TGTGCCAGCAGCGTGTCTAGCGTGGTTCCGAACACCGGGGAGCTGTTTTTT. It specifies CASSVSSVVPNTGELFF.

This chain uses TRBV10-3 with TRBJ2-7; 8 bases line up with TRBD2. The CDR3 length is 14 residues. Germline V lookup: CDR1 ENHRY, CDR2 SYGVKD. V dropped 0 bases and J dropped 3; count of bases not matched to a gene: 1. The CDR3, as DNA: TGTGCCATCAGTGAGTCTCGGGGGGGCTACGAGCAGTACTTC. It is translated as CAISESRGGYEQYF.

By share, this clonotype counts as medium-sized (0.01 to 0.1%). The chain uses TRBV7-7 and TRBJ2-2; TRBD1 or TRBD2 may be the D gene (6 bases each). The CDR3 has 14 amino acids. Germline CDR1 reads SSHAT; CDR2 reads FNYEAQ (reference sequence). The ends were cut back, 5 bases at V and 4 bases at J, with 11 bases in the middle. DNA of the CDR3: TGTGCCAGCAGCCCGGGGGCGGTCACCGGGGAGCTGTTTTTT. It translates to CASSPGAVTGELFF.

The gene calls are TRBV7-3 and TRBJ1-1; D is possibly TRBD1 (5 bases). The CDR3 has 15 amino acids. Germline-derived CDR1 and CDR2 are SGHTA and FQGTGA. Trimming took off 5 bases at V and 0 bases at J, with 13 bases between the two ends. CDR3 DNA sequence: TGTGCCAGCAGCGCGGGACCGGCGATGAACACTGAAGCTTTCTTT. It translates to CASSAGPAMNTEAFF.

This clonotype was detected a few times. This sequence joins TRBV5-1 and TRBJ1-1; the D gene is possibly TRBD1 (5 bases). Deletions cut 0 bases from V and 5 bases from J, with 14 bases between. CDR3 length: 15 residues. Per germline, CDR1 SGHRS and CDR2 YFSETQ. CDR3 nucleotide sequence: TGCGCCAGCAGCTTGGACCGGGCCGGGGGGACTGAAGCTTTCTTT. Translating it yields CASSLDRAGGTEAFF.

This clonotype came up a few times. The chain couples TRBV12-3 or TRBV12-4 to TRBJ2-5, with 8 bases lining up with TRBD1. This CDR3 comprises 13 residues. The V and J ends lost 7 bases and 5 bases, in that order; junction bases with no gene match: 6. The chain's CDR3 is CASTEDRDETQYF. The CDR3 DNA reads TGTGCCAGCACAGAGGACAGGGATGAGACCCAGTACTTC.

The rearrangement uses TRBV20-1 and TRBJ1-2, with D unresolved. Deletions cut 0 bases from V and 4 bases from J, with 18 bases between. The CDR3 runs 16 residues. Germline CDR1 is DFQATT and CDR2 is SNEGSKA (reference sequence). This chain's CDR3 is CSARDPLLGFPYGYTF. In DNA, the CDR3 is TGCAGTGCTAGAGATCCCCTACTAGGATTTCCCTATGGCTACACCTTC.

This clonotype was observed many times. This chain connects TRBV25-1 to TRBJ2-7; TRBD2 might be the D (5 bases). The V and J ends lost 8 bases and 9 bases respectively, with 23 bases between them. Germline CDR1 MGHDK, CDR2 SYGVNS. The CDR3 has 14 residues. CDR3 bases: TGTGCCAGCGCACGCTCATCTGGGCTCCGGGGGCAGTACTTC. It encodes CASARSSGLRGQYF.

The chain links TRBV7-9 to TRBJ2-5, with D possibly being TRBD2 (7 bases). V was shortened by 5 bases and J by 5 bases, with 18 bases between the two germline ends. The V gene's germline CDR1 is SEHNR and CDR2 FQNEAQ (reference sequence). The CDR3 is 15 residues long. CDR3 sequence reads: CASSNLAGAAETQYF. The CDR3 DNA follows: TGTGCCAGCAGCAACTTGGCGGGGGCAGCGGAGACCCAGTACTTC.

This clonotype was observed a few times. The chain combines TRBV29-1 with TRBJ1-2; 8 bases match TRBD1. The CDR3 is made up of 12 amino acids. With 5 bases clipped from V and 5 bases from J, the junction kept 4 bases outside the gene matches. From germline, CDR1 is SQVTM and CDR2 ANQGSEA. In DNA, the CDR3 is TGCAGCGTTTACCAGGGGGCGTATGGCTACACCTTC. Protein: CSVYQGAYGYTF. Complete variable domain (other parts from reference TRBV29-1 and TRBJ1-2): SAVISQKPSRDICQRGTSLTIQCQVDSQVTMMFWYRQQPGQSLTLIATANQGSEATYESGFVIDKFPISRPNLTFSTLTVSNMSPEDSSIYLCSVYQGAYGYTFGSGTRLTVV.

This clonotype appeared a few times. The rearrangement uses TRBV12-3 or TRBV12-4 and TRBJ2-3; D call uncertain. Trimming removed 6 bases at V and 7 bases at J, with 20 bases between. CDR3 length: 15 residues. The CDR3 loop is CASSSQDIYWNTQYF. In DNA, the CDR3 is TGTGCCAGCAGCTCCCAGGATATTTACTGGAATACGCAGTATTTT.

V gene TRBV11-2 combines with J gene TRBJ1-6; D remains unclear. Trimming removed 1 base at V and 0 bases at J, with 10 bases between. CDR3 size: 17 residues. CDR1 is SGHAT and CDR2 is FQNNGV in the germline V gene. The DNA of the CDR3 is TGTGCCAGCAGCTTAGTCCCGGGGAGCTCCTATAATTCACCCCTCCACTTT. This codes for CASSLVPGSSYNSPLHF.

The rearrangement links TRBV7-9 to TRBJ2-3; 9 nucleotides match TRBD2. Trimming cost V 5 bases and J 7 bases; bases outside gene matches: 7. This CDR3 has 14 residues. Germline lookup yields CDR1 SEHNR and CDR2 FQNEAQ (reference sequence). CDR3 residues: CASSTGTSSYTQYF. CDR3 sequence (DNA): TGTGCCAGCAGCACCGGGACTAGCAGTTATACGCAGTATTTT.

The genes are TRBV15 and TRBJ2-1; D might be TRBD2 (6 bases). Germline CDR1 is LNHNV and CDR2 is YYDKDF (reference sequence). The V and J ends lost 1 base and 5 bases respectively, with 12 bases between them. The CDR3 loop spans 15 amino acids. For the CDR3, the DNA is TGTGCCACCAGCAGAGGGTCCGGGAGCCACAATGAGCAGTTCTTC. It is translated as CATSRGSGSHNEQFF.

This clonotype was seen more than once but under ten times. The CDR3 DNA reads TGTGCCAGCAGCGTAAGCCGGGACAGGGGGTTGAACACTGAAGCTTTCTTT. It specifies CASSVSRDRGLNTEAFF. The chain links TRBV7-9 to TRBJ1-1, with 11 bases matching TRBD1. Germline V gene sequence: CDR1 SEHNR, CDR2 FQNEAQ (reference sequence). The CDR3 consists of 17 residues. After removal of 5 bases from V and 0 bases from J, the junction contained 8 bases not matched to a gene.

This clonotype was seen a few times. V gene TRBV13 combines with J gene TRBJ2-3; D is uncertain. Germline CDR1 PRHDT, CDR2 FYEKMQ (reference sequence). The V end was cut by 5 bases, the J end by 6 bases, with 9 bases between. The CDR3 contains 12 residues. The DNA of the CDR3 is TGTGCCAGCAGCCCCCGGTGGGATACGCAGTATTTT. Translation gives CASSPRWDTQYF.